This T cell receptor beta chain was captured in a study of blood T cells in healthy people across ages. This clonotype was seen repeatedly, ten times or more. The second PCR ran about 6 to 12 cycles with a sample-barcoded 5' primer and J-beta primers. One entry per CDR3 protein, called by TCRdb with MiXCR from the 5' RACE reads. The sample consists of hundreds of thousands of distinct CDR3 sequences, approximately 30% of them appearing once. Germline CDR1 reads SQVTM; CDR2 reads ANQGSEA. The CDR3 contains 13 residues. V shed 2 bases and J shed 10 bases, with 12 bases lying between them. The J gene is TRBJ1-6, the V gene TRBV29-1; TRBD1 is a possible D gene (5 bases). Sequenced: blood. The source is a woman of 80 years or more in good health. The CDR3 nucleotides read TGCAGCGTTGAAAGGGACCCTGGGTCACCCCTCCACTTT. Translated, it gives CSVERDPGSPLHF.